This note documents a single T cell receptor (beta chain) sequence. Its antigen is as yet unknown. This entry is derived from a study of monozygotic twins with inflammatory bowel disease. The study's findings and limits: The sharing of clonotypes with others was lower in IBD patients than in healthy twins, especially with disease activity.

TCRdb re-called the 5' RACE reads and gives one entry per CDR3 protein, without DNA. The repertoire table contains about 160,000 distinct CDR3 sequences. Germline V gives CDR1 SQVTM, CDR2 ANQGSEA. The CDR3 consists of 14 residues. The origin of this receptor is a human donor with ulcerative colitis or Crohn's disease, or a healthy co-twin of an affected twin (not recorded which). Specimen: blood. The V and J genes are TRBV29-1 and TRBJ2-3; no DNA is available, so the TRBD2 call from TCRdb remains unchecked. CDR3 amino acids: CSGLGGRGADTQYF.